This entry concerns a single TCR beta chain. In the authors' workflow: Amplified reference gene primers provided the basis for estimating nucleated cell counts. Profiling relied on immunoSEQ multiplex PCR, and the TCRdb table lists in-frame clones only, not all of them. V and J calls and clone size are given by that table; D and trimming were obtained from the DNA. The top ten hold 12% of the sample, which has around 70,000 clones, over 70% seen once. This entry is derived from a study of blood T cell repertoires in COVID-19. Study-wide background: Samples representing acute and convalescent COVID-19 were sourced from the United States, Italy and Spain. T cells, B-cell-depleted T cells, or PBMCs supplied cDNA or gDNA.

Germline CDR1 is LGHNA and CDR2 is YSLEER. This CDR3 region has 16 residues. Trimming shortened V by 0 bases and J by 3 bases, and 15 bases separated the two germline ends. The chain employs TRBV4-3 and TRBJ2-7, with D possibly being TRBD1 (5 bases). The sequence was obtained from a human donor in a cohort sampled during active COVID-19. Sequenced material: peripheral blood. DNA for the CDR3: TGCGCCAGCAGCCAAGATGAGACAGATACGGACTACGAGCAGTACTTC. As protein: CASSQDETDTDYEQYF.